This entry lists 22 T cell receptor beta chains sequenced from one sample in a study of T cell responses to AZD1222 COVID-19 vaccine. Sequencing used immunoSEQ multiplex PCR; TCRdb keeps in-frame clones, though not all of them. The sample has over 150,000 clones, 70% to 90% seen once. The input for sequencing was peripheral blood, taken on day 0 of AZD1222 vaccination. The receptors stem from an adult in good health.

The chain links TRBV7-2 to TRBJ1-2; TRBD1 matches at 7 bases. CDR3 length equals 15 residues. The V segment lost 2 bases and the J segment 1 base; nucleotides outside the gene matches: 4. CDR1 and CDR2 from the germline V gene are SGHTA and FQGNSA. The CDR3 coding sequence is TGTGCCAGCAGCTTACAGACAGGGAGTAACTATGGCTACACCTTC. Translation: CASSLQTGSNYGYTF.

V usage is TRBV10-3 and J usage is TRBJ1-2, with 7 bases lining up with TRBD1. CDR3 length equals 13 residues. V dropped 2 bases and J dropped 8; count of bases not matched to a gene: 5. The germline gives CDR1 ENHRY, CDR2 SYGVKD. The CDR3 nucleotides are TGTGCCATCAGTGAGGGGCAGGGGGGCGGCTACACCTTC. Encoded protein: CAISEGQGGGYTF.

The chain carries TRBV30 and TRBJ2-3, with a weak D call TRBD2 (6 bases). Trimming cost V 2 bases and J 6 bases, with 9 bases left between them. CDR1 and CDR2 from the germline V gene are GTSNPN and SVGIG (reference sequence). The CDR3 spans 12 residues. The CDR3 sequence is CAWSLAMDTQYF. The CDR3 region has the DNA TGTGCCTGGAGTCTAGCGATGGATACGCAGTATTTT.

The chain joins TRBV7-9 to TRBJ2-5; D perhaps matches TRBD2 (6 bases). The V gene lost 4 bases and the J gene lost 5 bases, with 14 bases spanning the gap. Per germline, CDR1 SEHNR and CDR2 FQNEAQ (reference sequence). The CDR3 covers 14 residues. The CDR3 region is CASSWVSGGETQYF. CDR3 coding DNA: TGTGCCAGCAGCTGGGTATCTGGGGGGGAGACCCAGTACTTC.

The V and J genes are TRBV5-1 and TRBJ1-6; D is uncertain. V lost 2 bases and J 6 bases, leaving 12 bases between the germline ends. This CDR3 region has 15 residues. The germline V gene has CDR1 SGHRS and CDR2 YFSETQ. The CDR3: CASSLEGISNSPLHF. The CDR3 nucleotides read TGCGCCAGCAGCTTAGAGGGTATTAGTAATTCACCCCTCCACTTT. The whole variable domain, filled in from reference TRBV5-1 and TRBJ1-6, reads KAGVTQTPRYLIKTRGQQVTLSCSPISGHRSVSWYQQTPGQGLQFLFEYFSETQRNKGNFPGRFSGRQFSNSRSEMNVSTLELGDSALYLCASSLEGISNSPLHFGNGTRLTVT.

Here the CDR3 reads CASSQWGNTEAFF. For the CDR3, the DNA is TGTGCCAGCAGCCAATGGGGGAACACTGAAGCTTTCTTT. This chain uses TRBV7-2 with TRBJ1-1; D is undetermined. Germline V gene sequence: CDR1 SGHTA, CDR2 FQGNSA. This CDR3 has 13 amino acids. The germline V and J ends were trimmed by 5 bases and 1 base, with 8 bases remaining between them.

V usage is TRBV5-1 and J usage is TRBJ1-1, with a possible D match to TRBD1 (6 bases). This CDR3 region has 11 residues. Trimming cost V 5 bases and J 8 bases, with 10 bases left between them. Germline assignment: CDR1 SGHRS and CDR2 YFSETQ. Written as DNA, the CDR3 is TGCGCCAGCAGTGCAGGGGTCGAAGCTTTCTTT. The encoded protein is CASSAGVEAFF.

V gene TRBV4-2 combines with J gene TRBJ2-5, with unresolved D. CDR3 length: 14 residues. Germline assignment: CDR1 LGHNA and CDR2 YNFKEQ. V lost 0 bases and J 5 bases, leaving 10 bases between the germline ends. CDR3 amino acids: CASSQERAMETQYF. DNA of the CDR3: TGTGCCAGCAGCCAAGAACGCGCGATGGAGACCCAGTACTTC.

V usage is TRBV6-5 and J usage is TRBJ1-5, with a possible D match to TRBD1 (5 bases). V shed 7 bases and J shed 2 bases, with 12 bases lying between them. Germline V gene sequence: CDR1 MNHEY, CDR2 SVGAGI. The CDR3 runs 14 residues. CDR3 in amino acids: CASMRGDGNQPQHF. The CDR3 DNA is TGTGCCAGCATGCGGGGCGACGGCAATCAGCCCCAGCATTTT.

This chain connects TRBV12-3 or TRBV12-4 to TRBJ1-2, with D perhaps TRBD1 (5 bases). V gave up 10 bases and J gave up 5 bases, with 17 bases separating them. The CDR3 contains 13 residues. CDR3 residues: CATAPGGDYGYTF. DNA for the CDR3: TGTGCCACCGCCCCGGGGGGAGATTATGGCTACACCTTC.

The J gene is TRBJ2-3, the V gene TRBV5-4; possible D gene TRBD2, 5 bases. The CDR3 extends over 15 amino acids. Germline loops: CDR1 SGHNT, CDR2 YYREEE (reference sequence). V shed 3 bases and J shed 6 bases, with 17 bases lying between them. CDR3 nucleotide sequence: TGTGCCAGCAGCTCCCCGGGAAGGGCCGGGGATACGCAGTATTTT. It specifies CASSSPGRAGDTQYF.

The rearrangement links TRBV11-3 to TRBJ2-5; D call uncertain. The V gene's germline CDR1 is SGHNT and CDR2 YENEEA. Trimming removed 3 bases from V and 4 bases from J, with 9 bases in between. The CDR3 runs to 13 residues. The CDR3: CASSFYPRETQYF. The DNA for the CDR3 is TGTGCCAGCAGCTTCTACCCTAGAGAGACCCAGTACTTC.

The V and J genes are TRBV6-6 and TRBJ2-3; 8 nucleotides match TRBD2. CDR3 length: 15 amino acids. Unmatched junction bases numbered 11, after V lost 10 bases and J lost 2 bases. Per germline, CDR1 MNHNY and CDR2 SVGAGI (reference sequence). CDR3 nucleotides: TGTGCCACCTCTAGAGGCGGGGGGTCCACAGATACGCAGTATTTT. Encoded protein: CATSRGGGSTDTQYF.

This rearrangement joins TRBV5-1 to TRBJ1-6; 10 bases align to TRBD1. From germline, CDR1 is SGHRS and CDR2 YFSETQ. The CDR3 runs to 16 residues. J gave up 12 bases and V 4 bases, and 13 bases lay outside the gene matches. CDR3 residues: CASSPERQGASGPLHF. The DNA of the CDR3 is TGCGCCAGCAGCCCCGAACGACAGGGGGCTTCTGGACCCCTCCACTTT.

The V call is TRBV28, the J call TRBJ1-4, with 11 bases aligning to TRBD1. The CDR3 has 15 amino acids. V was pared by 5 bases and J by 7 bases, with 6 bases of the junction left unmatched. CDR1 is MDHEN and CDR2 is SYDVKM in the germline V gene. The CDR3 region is CASSPPGQGGEKLFF. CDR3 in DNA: TGTGCCAGCAGTCCTCCGGGACAGGGGGGTGAAAAACTGTTTTTT.

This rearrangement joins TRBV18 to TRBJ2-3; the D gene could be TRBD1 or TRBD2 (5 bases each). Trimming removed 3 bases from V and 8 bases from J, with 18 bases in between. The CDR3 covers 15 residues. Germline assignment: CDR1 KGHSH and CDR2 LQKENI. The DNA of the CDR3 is TGTGCCAGCTCACCCGACCAAGGGGTTGCGGGTACGCAGTATTTT. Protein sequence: CASSPDQGVAGTQYF. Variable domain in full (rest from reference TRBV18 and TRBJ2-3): NAGVMQNPRHLVRRRGQEARLRCSPMKGHSHVYWYRQLPEEGLKFMVYLQKENIIDESGMPKERFSAEFPKEGPSILRIQQVVRGDSAAYFCASSPDQGVAGTQYFGPGTRLTVL.

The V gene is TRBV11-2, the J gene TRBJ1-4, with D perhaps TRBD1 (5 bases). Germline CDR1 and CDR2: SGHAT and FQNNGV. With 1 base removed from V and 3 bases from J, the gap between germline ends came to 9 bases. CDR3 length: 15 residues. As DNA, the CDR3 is TGTGCCAGCAGCTTAGGGGGGGAGCCTAATGAAAAACTGTTTTTT. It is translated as CASSLGGEPNEKLFF.

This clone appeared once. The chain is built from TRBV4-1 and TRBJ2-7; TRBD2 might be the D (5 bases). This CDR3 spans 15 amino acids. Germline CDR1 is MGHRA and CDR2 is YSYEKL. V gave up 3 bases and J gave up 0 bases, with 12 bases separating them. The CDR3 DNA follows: TGCGCCAGCAGCCAGACGGACCGGGACTCCTACGAGCAGTACTTC. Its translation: CASSQTDRDSYEQYF.

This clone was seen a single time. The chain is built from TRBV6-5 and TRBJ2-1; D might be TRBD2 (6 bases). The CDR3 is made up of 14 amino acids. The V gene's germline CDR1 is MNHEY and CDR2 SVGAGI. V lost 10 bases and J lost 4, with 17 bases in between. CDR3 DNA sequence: TGTGCCACCTCTGAGTTCGGGAGTTACAATGAGCAGTTCTTC. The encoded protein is CATSEFGSYNEQFF.

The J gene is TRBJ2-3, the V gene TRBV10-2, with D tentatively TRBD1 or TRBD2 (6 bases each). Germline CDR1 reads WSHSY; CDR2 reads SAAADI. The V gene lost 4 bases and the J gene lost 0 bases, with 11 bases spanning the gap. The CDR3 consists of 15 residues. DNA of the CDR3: TGCGCCAGCAGTGTAGTAGGGGGGAGCACAGATACGCAGTATTTT. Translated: CASSVVGGSTDTQYF.

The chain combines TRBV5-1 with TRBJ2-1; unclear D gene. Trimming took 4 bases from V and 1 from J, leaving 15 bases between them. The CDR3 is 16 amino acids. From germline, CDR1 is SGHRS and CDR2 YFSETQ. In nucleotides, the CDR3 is TGCGCCAGCAGCGAGCTTGGAGACTTGTCCTACAATGAGCAGTTCTTC. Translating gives CASSELGDLSYNEQFF.

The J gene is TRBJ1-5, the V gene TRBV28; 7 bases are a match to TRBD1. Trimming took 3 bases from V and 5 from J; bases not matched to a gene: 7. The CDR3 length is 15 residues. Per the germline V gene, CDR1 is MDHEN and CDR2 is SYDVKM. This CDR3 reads CASSFQGGQYQPQHF. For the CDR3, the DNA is TGTGCCAGCAGTTTTCAAGGGGGACAGTATCAGCCCCAGCATTTT.